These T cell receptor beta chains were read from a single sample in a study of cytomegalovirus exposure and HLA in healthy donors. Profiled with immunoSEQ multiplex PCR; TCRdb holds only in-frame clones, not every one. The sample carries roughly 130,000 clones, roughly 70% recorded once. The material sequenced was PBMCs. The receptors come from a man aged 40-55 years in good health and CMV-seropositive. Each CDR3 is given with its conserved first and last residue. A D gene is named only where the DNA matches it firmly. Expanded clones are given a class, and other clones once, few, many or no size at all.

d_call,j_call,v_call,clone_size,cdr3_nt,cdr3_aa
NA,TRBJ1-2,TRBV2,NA,TGTGCCAGCACCACCTCCGGGAGCTATGGCTACACCTTC,CASTTSGSYGYTF
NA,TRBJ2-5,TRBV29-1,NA,TGCAGCGCTGAGGGGGGGCGGGAGTACCAAGAGACCCAGTACTTC,CSAEGGREYQETQYF
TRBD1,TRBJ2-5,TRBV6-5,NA,TGTGCCAGCCGACAGGGCTCCGAGTGGGCCCAGTACTTC,CASRQGSEWAQYF
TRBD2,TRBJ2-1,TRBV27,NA,TGTGCCAGCAGGACTAGCGGGGGGGCTGGCAATGAGCAGTTCTTC,CASRTSGGAGNEQFF
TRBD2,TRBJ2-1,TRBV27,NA,TGTGCCAGCAGGCGTGCGGGAGTTGGCTACAATGAGCAGTTCTTC,CASRRAGVGYNEQFF
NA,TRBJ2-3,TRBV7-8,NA,TGTGCCAGCAGCCCGGTAGGGCTCGGAGGGCCACCAGATACGCAGTATTTT,CASSPVGLGGPPDTQYF
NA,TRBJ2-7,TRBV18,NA,TGTGCCAGCTCACCTAGCCAGAGTTTGAACGAGCAGTACTTC,CASSPSQSLNEQYF
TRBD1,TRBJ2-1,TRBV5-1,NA,TGCGCCAGCAGCTTGGATTTGTCTAGGGGGCGCTACAATGAGCAGTTCTTC,CASSLDLSRGRYNEQFF
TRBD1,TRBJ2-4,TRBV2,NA,TGTGCCAGCAGTGTAGACAGGGTCCTTCAGTACTTC,CASSVDRVLQYF
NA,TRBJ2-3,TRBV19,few,TGTGCCAGTAGTAGGGGCCAATTCACAGATACGCAGTATTTT,CASSRGQFTDTQYF
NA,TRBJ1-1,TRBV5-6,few,TGTGCCAGCAGCTTGCTAGGCGTGGCTCCCGTGGCTTTCTTT,CASSLLGVAPVAFF
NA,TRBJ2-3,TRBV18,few,TGTGCCAGCTCACCACCGGGCAGATTCACAGATACGCAGTATTTT,CASSPPGRFTDTQYF
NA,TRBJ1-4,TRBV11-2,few,TGTGCCAGCAGTTCAGGAGGAGCGCCGGATGAAAAACTGTTTTTT,CASSSGGAPDEKLFF
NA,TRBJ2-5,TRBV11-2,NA,TGTGCCAGCAGCTTAATATTCCAGGGCCAAGAGACCCAGTACTTC,CASSLIFQGQETQYF
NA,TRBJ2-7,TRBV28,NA,TGTGCCAGCCGGAGCATGGTAGCCAAATACGAGCAGTACTTC,CASRSMVAKYEQYF
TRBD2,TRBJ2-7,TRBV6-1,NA,TGTGCCAGCAGTCCTAGCGGGGGATTCTCCTACGAGCAGTACTTC,CASSPSGGFSYEQYF
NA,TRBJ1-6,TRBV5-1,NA,TGCGCCAGCAGCTTGGACAGGGACGTTAATTCACCCCTCCACTTT,CASSLDRDVNSPLHF
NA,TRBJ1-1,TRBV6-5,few,TGTGCCAGCAACCCAGGATGGACTGAAGCTTTCTTT,CASNPGWTEAFF
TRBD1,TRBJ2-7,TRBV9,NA,TGTGCCAGCAGCGTATGGGACAGTAGCTCCTACGAGCAGTACTTC,CASSVWDSSSYEQYF
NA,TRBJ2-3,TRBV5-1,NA,TGCGCCAGCAGCTTGACAAAAGCGGGCCCCAGCACAGATACGCAGTATTTT,CASSLTKAGPSTDTQYF
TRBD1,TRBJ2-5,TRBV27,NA,TGTGCCAGCAGTTTAAGGGGGCGAGGAGAGACCCAGTACTTC,CASSLRGRGETQYF
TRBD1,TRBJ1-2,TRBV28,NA,TGTGCCAGCAGGTATCCGGGACAGGGGATAACTAACTATGGCTACACCTTC,CASRYPGQGITNYGYTF
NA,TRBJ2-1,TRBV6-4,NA,TGTGCCAGCAGTGACGGGGGGATTGGTGAGCAGTTCTTC,CASSDGGIGEQFF
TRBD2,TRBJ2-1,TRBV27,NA,TGTGCCAGCAGGGGGGAGGGACTAGCGACCTACAATGAGCAGTTCTTC,CASRGEGLATYNEQFF
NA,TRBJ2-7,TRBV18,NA,TGTGCCAGCTCACCACCGAGGGCCTCCTCCTACGAGCAGTACTTC,CASSPPRASSYEQYF
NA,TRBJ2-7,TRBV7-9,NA,TGTGCTTCGGGGGGCCGGGGGTACGAGCAGTACTTC,CASGGRGYEQYF
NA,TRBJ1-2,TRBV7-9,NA,TGTGCCAGCTCCCCTGTGACACCCCTCTCTGGCTACACCTTC,CASSPVTPLSGYTF
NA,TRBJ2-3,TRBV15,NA,TGTGCCACCAGCAGAGATAAGGGGTCCCTCACAGATACGCAGTATTTT,CATSRDKGSLTDTQYF
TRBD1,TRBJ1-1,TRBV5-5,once,TGTGCCAGCAGCTCTGACAGGGCCCGCACTGAAGCTTTCTTT,CASSSDRARTEAFF
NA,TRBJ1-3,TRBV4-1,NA,TGCGCCAGCACCGATTCGGACAGTACGGGAAACACCATATATTTT,CASTDSDSTGNTIYF
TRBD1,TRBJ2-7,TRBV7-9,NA,TGTGCCAGCAGCTCCGACAGGGACCCTTCTTACGAGCAGTACTTC,CASSSDRDPSYEQYF
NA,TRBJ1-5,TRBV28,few,TGTGCCAGCAGTCTCACGAGTCGGCCCCAGCATTTT,CASSLTSRPQHF
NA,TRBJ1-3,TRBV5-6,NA,TGTGCCAGCAGCTCTTTTACAGCGGCCTACTCTGGAAACACCATATATTTT,CASSSFTAAYSGNTIYF
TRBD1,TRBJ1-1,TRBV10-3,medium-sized,TGTGCCATCAAAGGGACCGGGACAGAGGGCACTGAAGCTTTCTTT,CAIKGTGTEGTEAFF
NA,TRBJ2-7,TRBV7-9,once,TGTGCCAGCAGCCCCGGTAGGGGAACCTACGAGCAGTACTTC,CASSPGRGTYEQYF
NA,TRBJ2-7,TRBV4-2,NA,TGTGCCAGCAGCCAAGAGATTGCGGCAGCCTACGAGCAGTACTTC,CASSQEIAAAYEQYF
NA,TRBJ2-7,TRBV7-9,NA,TGTGCCAGCAGCTTATCAGGGTCCTACGAGCAGTACTTC,CASSLSGSYEQYF
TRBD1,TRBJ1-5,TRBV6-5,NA,TGTGCCAGCAGGGGGACAGGGGGGCTTCAGCCCCAGCATTTT,CASRGTGGLQPQHF
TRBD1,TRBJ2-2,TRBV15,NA,TGTGCCACCAGCAGAGACCAGGGGGCGCGGACCGGGGAGCTGTTTTTT,CATSRDQGARTGELFF
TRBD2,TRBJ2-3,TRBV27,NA,TGTGCCAGCAGGGAGCGGGGGGGGCTCACAGATACGCAGTATTTT,CASRERGGLTDTQYF